A single sample gave rise to the 27 T cell receptor beta chains below, sequenced in a study of T-cell memory formation after mild COVID-19. Each CDR3 protein is one row after TCRdb ran MiXCR on the 5' RACE reads. The sample lists hundreds of thousands of distinct CDR3 sequences, roughly an eighth occurring once. The sequencing input was PBMCs or a T cell subset sorted from them (not recorded which). The receptors were sampled from a young man who had mild COVID-19 (a few samples of this study predate the infection). Cell type and time point are not known.

The sample holds a few counts of this clonotype. The chain recombines TRBV29-1 with TRBJ1-1; 8 bases map to TRBD1. This CDR3 has 13 residues. Germline-derived CDR1 and CDR2 are SQVTM and ANQGSEA. Trimming at V came to 7 bases and at J to 1 base, leaving 5 bases not matched to a gene. CDR3 DNA sequence: TGCAGCGGACGGACAGGGACGAACACTGAAGCTTTCTTT. It is translated as CSGRTGTNTEAFF. The variable domain in full, completed from reference TRBV29-1 and TRBJ1-1, reads SAVISQKPSRDICQRGTSLTIQCQVDSQVTMMFWYRQQPGQSLTLIATANQGSEATYESGFVIDKFPISRPNLTFSTLTVSNMSPEDSSIYLCSGRTGTNTEAFFGQGTRLTVV.

This clonotype appeared a few times. The gene calls are TRBV4-1 and TRBJ1-2; 7 nucleotides line up with TRBD1. Germline CDR1 reads MGHRA; CDR2 reads YSYEKL. The CDR3 is made up of 13 amino acids. Germline trimming cut 4 bases from V and 13 bases from J; bases unmatched to any gene: 12. The CDR3 sequence: CASSRGQALLSTF. The DNA for the CDR3 is TGCGCCAGCAGCCGCGGACAGGCGTTACTATCCACCTTC.

Only a few counts were recorded for this clonotype. The gene calls are TRBV7-2 and TRBJ2-7, with D possibly called TRBD1 or TRBD2 (5 bases each). Germline CDR1 is SGHTA and CDR2 is FQGNSA. The CDR3 runs to 14 residues. V was cut by 1 base and J by 1 base, with 8 bases left in between. The CDR3 spells CASSLGGKSYEQYF. Here the CDR3 DNA reads TGTGCCAGCAGCTTAGGGGGGAAATCCTACGAGCAGTACTTC.

This clonotype came up a few times. The V call is TRBV6-6, the J call TRBJ2-7; D might be TRBD1 (6 bases). Trimming took 7 bases from V and 4 from J, leaving 17 bases between them. From germline, CDR1 is MNHNY and CDR2 SVGAGI (reference sequence). The CDR3 runs to 14 residues. CDR3 region: CASNLQGWSYEQYV. The DNA for the CDR3 is TGTGCCAGCAACTTACAGGGCTGGTCGTACGAGCAGTACGTC.

At least ten counts were recorded for this clonotype. V usage is TRBV2 and J usage is TRBJ1-1; D call uncertain. Germline V gives CDR1 SNHLY, CDR2 FYNNEI. V was pared by 9 bases and J by 2 bases, with 13 bases between. This CDR3 spans 13 amino acids. The CDR3 reads CASRWAGNTEAFF. CDR3 DNA sequence: TGTGCCAGTCGGTGGGCGGGTAACACTGAAGCTTTCTTT.

This clonotype was seen once. The gene calls are TRBV5-1 and TRBJ1-2; 9 positions agree with TRBD1. The V gene's germline CDR1 is SGHRS and CDR2 YFSETQ. This CDR3 is 15 amino acids long. The ends lost 0 bases at V and 6 bases at J; junction bases unmatched: 6. The CDR3 is CASSLATGGADGYTF. CDR3 sequence (DNA): TGCGCCAGCAGCTTGGCCACAGGGGGCGCGGATGGCTACACCTTC.

Of note for this clonotype: At one of its ends the junction is not consistent with the germline gene, which may arise from a read error. V and J are TRBV7-6 and TRBJ1-1; the D gene is possibly TRBD1 (5 bases). CDR1 is SGHVS and CDR2 is FNYEAQ in the germline V gene. The CDR3 totals 14 residues. The CDR3 sequence: CASSTGGVNTEALF. The CDR3 bases are TGTGCCAGCAGCACGGGGGGGGTGAACACTGAAGCTTTATTT.

This clonotype came up a few times. The chain carries TRBV5-1 and TRBJ2-7, with 7 bases fitting TRBD1. CDR3 length: 14 residues. The J segment lost 3 bases and the V segment lost 0 bases, leaving 3 bases of the junction unmatched. Germline CDR1 is SGHRS and CDR2 is YFSETQ. The CDR3 DNA reads TGCGCCAGCAGCTTGGGGGACAGCAACTACGAGCAGTACGTC. Residues: CASSLGDSNYEQYV.

The V gene is TRBV20-1, the J gene TRBJ2-7, with 8 nucleotides matching TRBD2. Germline CDR1 is DFQATT and CDR2 is SNEGSKA (reference sequence). Trimming at V came to 3 bases and at J to 2 bases, leaving 9 bases not matched to a gene. The CDR3 has 15 residues. For the CDR3, the DNA is TGCAGTGCTAGGGGTCGTGGCGGGGGGACCTACGAGCAGTACTTC. Translating it yields CSARGRGGGTYEQYF.

The rearrangement uses TRBV12-3 or TRBV12-4 and TRBJ1-1, with D tentatively TRBD1 (6 bases). V dropped 7 bases and J dropped 0 bases, with 15 bases sitting between them. The CDR3 has 15 amino acids. The CDR3 protein is CASTSGTLVNTEAFF. The DNA of the CDR3 is TGTGCCAGCACCTCCGGGACATTAGTGAACACTGAAGCTTTCTTT.

This chain joins TRBV3-1 and TRBJ2-1; 11 nucleotides match TRBD2. The CDR3 length is 16 residues. The germline V gene has CDR1 LGHDT and CDR2 YNNKEL (reference sequence). Unmatched junction bases numbered 5, after V lost 7 bases and J lost 0 bases. The CDR3 spells CASTGSGGASYNEQFF. In nucleotides, the CDR3 is TGTGCCAGCACCGGTAGCGGGGGGGCCTCCTACAATGAGCAGTTCTTC.

This clonotype was detected ten times or more. This chain joins TRBV5-1 and TRBJ1-3; D gene uncertain. The CDR3 is 14 amino acids. CDR1 is SGHRS and CDR2 is YFSETQ in the germline V gene. Trimming left V 0 bases short and J 2 bases short, with 6 bases between. The CDR3 loop reads CASSLVGPGNTIYF. CDR3 DNA: TGCGCCAGCAGCTTGGTAGGGCCTGGAAACACCATATATTTT.

The chain combines TRBV28 with TRBJ2-5, with 10 bases matching TRBD1. Losses at the gene ends were 6 bases for V and 5 bases for J; bases not matched to a gene: 18. Germline loops: CDR1 MDHEN, CDR2 SYDVKM. The CDR3 extends over 18 amino acids. The CDR3, as DNA: TGTGCCAGCAGGGGAACGAGCTTTGGACAGGGGGTCGAGGAGACCCAGTACTTC. It specifies CASRGTSFGQGVEETQYF.

The rearrangement links TRBV24-1 to TRBJ2-5, with 7 positions matching TRBD1. Per germline, CDR1 KGHDR and CDR2 SFDVKD. V shed 4 bases, J shed 3 bases, and the junction held 10 bases outside the gene matches. This CDR3 has 16 residues. The CDR3 region is CATSDRTGLAKETQYF. The CDR3 DNA sequence: TGTGCCACCAGTGACCGGACAGGCCTAGCTAAAGAGACCCAGTACTTC.

Only a few counts were recorded for this clonotype. The V gene is TRBV7-8, the J gene TRBJ2-7, with D unclear. The germline V gene has CDR1 SGHVS and CDR2 FQNEAQ. The V end lost 4 bases, the J end lost 3 bases, and 7 bases lay between the germline ends. The CDR3 runs to 12 residues. CDR3 sequence (DNA): TGTGCCAGCAGCTACGACAACTACGAGCAGTACGTC. Translated: CASSYDNYEQYV.

This clonotype has a count of ten or more. The CDR3 sequence: CASSRTGLYEQYF. The CDR3 nucleotides read TGTGCCAGCAGCCGCACTGGGCTCTACGAGCAGTACTTC. The chain carries TRBV6-5 and TRBJ2-7; no firm D call. Germline CDR1 MNHEY, CDR2 SVGAGI. V was shortened by 6 bases and J by 3 bases, with 12 bases between the two germline ends. The CDR3 has 13 residues.

The DNA for the CDR3 is TGTGCCAGCAGCCCCGGGACAGGGTACTACGAGCAGTACGTC. Its translation is CASSPGTGYYEQYV. The chain carries TRBV2 and TRBJ2-7, with 9 bases aligning to TRBD1. The CDR3 has 14 amino acids. The germline V gene has CDR1 SNHLY and CDR2 FYNNEI. V was clipped by 6 bases and J by 3 bases; unmatched bases: 6.

The chain uses TRBV20-1 and TRBJ1-5, with 9 bases fitting TRBD1. The CDR3 runs to 16 residues. CDR1 is DFQATT, CDR2 SNEGSKA, per germline (reference sequence). The trim removed 3 bases at V and 0 bases at J, leaving 6 bases unmatched. CDR3 protein: CSARDGTGNSNQPQHF. The CDR3 DNA reads TGCAGTGCTAGGGACGGGACAGGGAATAGCAATCAGCCCCAGCATTTT.

This clonotype occurred a few times. V is TRBV20-1 and J is TRBJ2-4; TRBD2 matches at 9 bases. Trimming removed 7 bases from V and 8 bases from J; junction bases left unmatched: 15. In germline, CDR1 is DFQATT, CDR2 SNEGSKA (reference sequence). The CDR3 consists of 15 residues. CDR3 DNA: TGCAGTGTTCGCACGACGCGGGGGGGATCAGACATTCAGTACTTC. It specifies CSVRTTRGGSDIQYF.

Comments on this clonotype: A much bigger clone sits one base away, suggesting this may be a read error. The rearrangement links TRBV7-9 to TRBJ2-7; D ambiguous. V lost 1 base and J 4 bases, leaving 8 bases between the germline ends. Germline-derived CDR1 and CDR2 are SEHNR and FQNEAQ (reference sequence). The CDR3 is 13 amino acids. CDR3 amino acids: CASSLDGGYEQYV. The CDR3 coding sequence is TGTGCCAGCAGCTTAGACGGCGGTTACGAGCAGTACGTC.

The chain combines TRBV7-2 with TRBJ2-7, with unresolved D. From germline, CDR1 is SGHTA and CDR2 FQGNSA. This CDR3 has 14 amino acids. Trimming pared 7 bases from V and 0 bases from J, leaving 13 bases between. The chain's CDR3 is CASNSRAGSYEQYF. The CDR3 nucleotides are TGTGCCAGCAACTCCCGGGCTGGCTCCTACGAGCAGTACTTC. Together with reference TRBV7-2 and TRBJ2-7, the CDR3 gives the full variable domain: GAGVSQSPSNKVTEKGKDVELRCDPISGHTALYWYRQSLGQGLEFLIYFQGNSAPDKSGLPSDRFSAERTGGSVSTLTIQRTQQEDSAVYLCASNSRAGSYEQYFGPGTRLTVT.

This clonotype was counted many times. V usage is TRBV5-1 and J usage is TRBJ1-1; no firm D call. Trimming stripped 1 base from V and 1 base from J, with 5 bases between. CDR3 length equals 13 residues. The germline gives CDR1 SGHRS, CDR2 YFSETQ. The CDR3 loop is CASSLWGNTEAFF. The CDR3 bases are TGCGCCAGCAGCTTGTGGGGGAACACTGAAGCTTTCTTT. The whole variable domain, filled in from reference TRBV5-1 and TRBJ1-1, reads KAGVTQTPRYLIKTRGQQVTLSCSPISGHRSVSWYQQTPGQGLQFLFEYFSETQRNKGNFPGRFSGRQFSNSRSEMNVSTLELGDSALYLCASSLWGNTEAFFGQGTRLTVV.

This chain links TRBV6-5 with TRBJ1-3; D possibly corresponds to TRBD1 (5 bases). V was cut by 7 bases and J by 4 bases, with 8 bases left in between. CDR3 length: 12 residues. CDR1 is MNHEY, CDR2 SVGAGI, per germline. The DNA of the CDR3 is TGTGCCAGCACGGCAGGGGGAAACACCATATATTTT. This translates into CASTAGGNTIYF.

This sequence joins TRBV5-1 and TRBJ2-3; D might be TRBD2 (5 bases). Germline V gene lookup returns CDR1 SGHRS and CDR2 YFSETQ. V shed 2 bases and J shed 5 bases, with 12 bases lying between them. The CDR3 runs 14 residues. CDR3 in DNA: TGCGCCAGCAGCTTCCCCCTAGCCGAAGATACGCAGTATTTT. Protein: CASSFPLAEDTQYF. Based on the CDR3 plus reference TRBV5-1 and TRBJ2-3, the full variable domain is KAGVTQTPRYLIKTRGQQVTLSCSPISGHRSVSWYQQTPGQGLQFLFEYFSETQRNKGNFPGRFSGRQFSNSRSEMNVSTLELGDSALYLCASSFPLAEDTQYFGPGTRLTVL.

The CDR3: CASSQLGGYGGELFF. In nucleotides, the CDR3 is TGTGCCAGCAGCCAACTAGGGGGTTACGGCGGGGAGCTGTTTTTT. The chain carries TRBV3-1 and TRBJ2-2, with D perhaps TRBD1 (6 bases). Deletions cut 2 bases from V and 7 bases from J, with 14 bases between. The CDR3 consists of 15 residues. CDR1 and CDR2 from the germline V gene are LGHDT and YNNKEL (reference sequence).

This clonotype appeared many times. This chain links TRBV19 with TRBJ2-7; 9 bases are a match to TRBD1. CDR1 is LNHDA, CDR2 SQIVND, per germline (reference sequence). V shed 3 bases and J 6 bases; nucleotides not matched to a gene: 3. This CDR3 region has 13 residues. The CDR3: CASSMGTGREQYF. Written as DNA, the CDR3 is TGTGCCAGTAGTATGGGGACAGGGCGCGAGCAGTACTTC.

This clonotype has ten or more counts. The rearrangement links TRBV30 to TRBJ2-1; 7 bases match TRBD1. CDR1 is GTSNPN and CDR2 is SVGIG in the germline V gene (reference sequence). V was clipped by 5 bases and J by 6 bases; unmatched bases: 1. This CDR3 has 11 amino acids. CDR3 protein: CAWGDSNEQFF. The CDR3 region has the DNA TGTGCCTGGGGGGACAGCAATGAGCAGTTCTTC.